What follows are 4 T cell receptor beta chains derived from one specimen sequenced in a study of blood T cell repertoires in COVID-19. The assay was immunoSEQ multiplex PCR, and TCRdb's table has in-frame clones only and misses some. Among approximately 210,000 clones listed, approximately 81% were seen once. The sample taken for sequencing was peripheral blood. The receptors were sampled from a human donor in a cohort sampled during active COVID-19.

The DNA for the CDR3 is TGCGCCAGCCTTTCGTCCAGGGCTGAGCAGTTCTTC. Translated: CASLSSRAEQFF. The rearrangement uses TRBV10-2 and TRBJ2-1; tentative D call: TRBD1 (5 bases). The V gene lost 8 bases and the J gene lost 9 bases, with 14 bases spanning the gap. The germline V gene encodes CDR1 WSHSY and CDR2 SAAADI. CDR3 length: 12 residues.

The CDR3 spells CASSLVTGTPRGEKLFF. For the CDR3, the DNA is TGTGCCAGCAGCTTAGTAACCGGGACACCCAGGGGGGAAAAACTGTTTTTT. The rearrangement links TRBV7-9 to TRBJ1-4; 7 bases align to TRBD1. Germline V gives CDR1 SEHNR, CDR2 FQNEAQ (reference sequence). The CDR3 runs 17 residues. Trimming took 1 base from V and 8 from J; bases not matched to a gene: 13. The whole variable domain, remainder taken from reference TRBV7-9 and TRBJ1-4, is DTGVSQNPRHKITKRGQNVTFRCDPISEHNRLYWYRQTLGQGPEFLTYFQNEAQLEKSRLLSDRFSAERPKGSFSTLEIQRTEQGDSAMYLCASSLVTGTPRGEKLFFGSGTQLSVL.

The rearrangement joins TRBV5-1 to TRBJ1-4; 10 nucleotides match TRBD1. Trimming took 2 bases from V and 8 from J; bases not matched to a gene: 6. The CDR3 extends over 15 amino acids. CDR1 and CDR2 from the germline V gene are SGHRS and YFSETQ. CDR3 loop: CASSFDRGQEEKLFF. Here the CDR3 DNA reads TGCGCCAGCAGCTTTGACAGGGGGCAGGAAGAAAAACTGTTTTTT.

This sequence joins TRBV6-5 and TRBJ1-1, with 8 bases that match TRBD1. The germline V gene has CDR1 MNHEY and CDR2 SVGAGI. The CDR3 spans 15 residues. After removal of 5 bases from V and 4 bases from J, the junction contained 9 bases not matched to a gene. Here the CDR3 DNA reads TGTGCCAGCAGTCCCCGAACAGGGGGGGCCACTGAAGCTTTCTTT. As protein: CASSPRTGGATEAFF.